The T cell receptor beta chain described here comes from a study of OX40 agonist ivuxolimab in advanced cancers. Study summary: Prior anti-PD-1, anti-PD-L1 or anti-CTLA-4 therapy was allowed; roughly 40% had some.

Here immunoSEQ multiplex PCR was the method, and the copy in TCRdb shows in-frame clones only, minus some. This sample has 40,000 to 50,000 clones, with more than 75% found just once. Looked up from germline, CDR1 is SGHAT and CDR2 is FQNNGV. The CDR3 has 15 amino acids. V was cut by 1 base and J by 7 bases, with 14 bases left in between. This chain links TRBV11-2 with TRBJ1-5, with D tentatively TRBD1 (6 bases). The material sequenced was CD4+ or CD8+ T cells sorted from blood, taken in a trial of the OX40 agonist ivuxolimab. The receptor was derived from an adult with an advanced solid tumor such as melanoma, head and neck, liver or kidney cancer. The CDR3 nucleotides are TGTGCCAGCAGCTTAGGTAGGGGGGGACGGCAGCCCCAGCATTTT. This gives the protein CASSLGRGGRQPQHF.